These 10 T cell receptor beta chains came from one sample sequenced in a study of breast tumors, draining lymph nodes, adjacent tissues. Breast cancer patients provided tissue from their axillary draining lymph nodes. Each CDR3 protein gets one entry after TCRdb re-called the multiplex PCR reads with MiXCR. The table records some 97,000 distinct CDR3 sequences, approximately 21% of them present only once. Sequencing used axillary lymph node tissue. These receptors were collected from a female donor with breast cancer. Some clones in this sample may be carry-over from other donors' samples.

This clonotype was recorded at least ten times. The rearrangement joins TRBV6-5 to TRBJ1-2; D perhaps matches TRBD1 (6 bases). V lost 7 bases, J lost 5 bases, and 20 bases lay in between. CDR1 and CDR2 from the germline V gene are MNHEY and SVGAGI. The CDR3 loop spans 15 amino acids. The CDR3, as DNA: TGTGCCAGCACAATCCGGTGGGACAAAAATTATGGCTACACCTTC. Translated: CASTIRWDKNYGYTF.

This clonotype has at least ten counts. The CDR3 loop reads CASRGQGGETQYF. The CDR3 region has the DNA TGTGCCAGCAGGGGACAGGGTGGAGAGACCCAGTACTTC. The chain employs TRBV6-1 and TRBJ2-5; 9 bases line up with TRBD1. This CDR3 is built from 13 residues. The V segment lost 6 bases and the J segment 4 bases; nucleotides outside the gene matches: 3. Germline V CDR1 and CDR2: MNHNS, SASEGT.

The chain recombines TRBV19 with TRBJ1-5, with a tentative D call TRBD1 (6 bases). Germline CDR1 and CDR2: LNHDA and SQIVND (reference sequence). The CDR3 covers 15 residues. V dropped 0 bases and J dropped 6 bases, with 12 bases sitting between them. The CDR3 coding sequence is TGTGCCAGTAGTATAGATCGCGGGGGCGGTCAGCCCCAGCATTTT. Its translation is CASSIDRGGGQPQHF.

This clonotype was seen at least ten times. The V and J genes are TRBV7-3 and TRBJ2-2; TRBD2 is a possible D gene (6 bases). The CDR3 covers 15 residues. V gave up 2 bases and J gave up 4 bases, with 11 bases separating them. CDR1 and CDR2 from the germline V gene are SGHTA and FQGTGA. For the CDR3, the DNA is TGTGCCAGCAGCTTATGGGGAGGTGGCACCGGGGAGCTGTTTTTT. Translating it yields CASSLWGGGTGELFF.

This clonotype was seen repeatedly, ten times or more. V usage is TRBV6-6 and J usage is TRBJ2-6; the match to TRBD1 covers 9 bases. V lost 8 bases and J lost 0; bases outside the gene matches: 8. Germline V gives CDR1 MNHNY, CDR2 SVGAGI (reference sequence). CDR3 length: 17 residues. CDR3 sequence reads: CASQPGQGRSGANVLTF. CDR3 DNA: TGTGCCAGCCAACCGGGACAGGGTCGCTCTGGGGCCAACGTCCTGACTTTC.

In this sample, this clonotype turned up many times. The chain uses TRBV20-1 and TRBJ1-6, with a weak D call TRBD1 (6 bases). The CDR3 covers 13 residues. Germline loops: CDR1 DFQATT, CDR2 SNEGSKA (reference sequence). V lost 3 bases and J lost 9, with 12 bases in between. CDR3 region: CSASGQSRSPLHF. The CDR3 bases are TGCAGTGCTAGCGGACAGTCGCGTTCACCCCTCCACTTT.

The table lists this clonotype with a few counts. V usage is TRBV20-1 and J usage is TRBJ2-7; 9 bases are a match to TRBD1. Looked up from germline, CDR1 is DFQATT and CDR2 is SNEGSKA (reference sequence). CDR3 length equals 15 residues. After removal of 0 bases from V and 6 bases from J, the junction contained 9 bases not matched to a gene. In nucleotides, the CDR3 is TGCAGTGCTAGAGACCCGGGACAGGGTACTTCCGAGCAGTACTTC. This gives the protein CSARDPGQGTSEQYF.

This clonotype occurred many times. The chain joins TRBV7-2 to TRBJ1-4, with a weak D call TRBD1 (5 bases). V lost 1 base, J lost 8 bases, and 8 bases lay in between. Germline V gene data show CDR1 as SGHTA and CDR2 as FQGNSA. The CDR3 consists of 13 residues. The CDR3 DNA sequence: TGTGCCAGCAGCTTAGAGCGGGGCGAAAAACTGTTTTTT. As protein: CASSLERGEKLFF.

This clonotype was found many times. This chain links TRBV5-4 with TRBJ2-7; weak D call: TRBD2 (5 bases). Germline assignment: CDR1 SGHNT and CDR2 YYREEE (reference sequence). The ends were cut back, 4 bases at V and 3 bases at J, with 17 bases in the middle. This CDR3 contains 15 residues. The CDR3 DNA sequence: TGTGCCAGCAGCCCGACGGAGCGGCCTATCTACGAGCAGTACTTC. Translated, it gives CASSPTERPIYEQYF.

Comment on this clonotype: It may be a read error: a sequence one base away is much more abundant. This sequence joins TRBV30 and TRBJ2-7; no definite D call. In germline, CDR1 is GTSNPN, CDR2 SVGIG (reference sequence). CDR3 size: 12 residues. CDR3 DNA: TGTGCCTGGAGTGTCAGTCTCTACGAGCGGTACTTC. This encodes CAWSVSLYERYF.